These 25 T cell receptor beta chains came from one sample sequenced in a study of Graves' ophthalmopathy and Graves' hyperthyroidism. Transcripts of RNA were the source for amplifying TCR beta CDR3 regions. An initial RT-PCR round employing HTBI primers preceded a second-round multiplex PCR. TCRdb re-called the multiplex PCR reads with MiXCR, one entry per CDR3 protein. Among just over 400,000 distinct CDR3 sequences, more than 20% were seen once, and the ten largest hold around 3.2%. The specimen was peripheral blood. The receptors stem from a young woman with stable Graves' hyperthyroidism.

This clonotype was counted at least ten times. The chain combines TRBV20-1 with TRBJ1-5; maybe TRBD1 (5 bases). The V and J ends lost 3 bases and 4 bases respectively, with 13 bases between them. Germline values: CDR1 DFQATT, CDR2 SNEGSKA (reference sequence). This CDR3 has 14 residues. Here the CDR3 reads CSARRGEGNQPQHF. CDR3 sequence (DNA): TGCAGTGCTAGGCGGGGGGAAGGAAATCAGCCCCAGCATTTT.

Ten or more counts support this clonotype. V usage is TRBV7-8 and J usage is TRBJ2-7; D unclear. This CDR3 spans 14 amino acids. V dropped 1 base and J dropped 6 bases, with 13 bases sitting between them. Germline V gene sequence: CDR1 SGHVS, CDR2 FQNEAQ. CDR3 region: CASSLDVMAFEQYF. DNA of the CDR3: TGTGCCAGCAGCTTAGATGTAATGGCCTTCGAGCAGTACTTC.

This sequence joins TRBV12-3 or TRBV12-4 and TRBJ1-1; maybe TRBD1 (6 bases). The germline V and J ends were trimmed by 3 bases and 8 bases, with 13 bases remaining between them. This CDR3 has 13 amino acids. The CDR3 loop reads CASSFGYGGEAFF. The DNA of the CDR3 is TGTGCCAGCAGTTTTGGATATGGGGGCGAAGCTTTCTTT.

This clonotype was seen many times. This chain joins TRBV10-2 and TRBJ1-1; D not certain. Germline loops: CDR1 WSHSY, CDR2 SAAADI. V shed 7 bases and J shed 1 base, with 13 bases lying between them. CDR3 length: 14 amino acids. The CDR3 region has the DNA TGCGCCAGCAAACGATCGGGAGGGAACACTGAAGCTTTCTTT. Translating it yields CASKRSGGNTEAFF.

There are many counts of this clonotype. The chain combines TRBV3-1 with TRBJ2-2, with 8 bases lining up with TRBD2. The length of the CDR3 is 16 residues. Germline CDR1 reads LGHDT; CDR2 reads YNNKEL (reference sequence). Trimming at V came to 3 bases and at J to 4 bases, leaving 7 bases not matched to a gene. CDR3 in DNA: TGTGCCAGCAGCCAGACGAGCGGGAGCGGCACCGGGGAGCTGTTTTTT. Translation: CASSQTSGSGTGELFF. Using reference TRBV3-1 and TRBJ2-2 for the parts outside the CDR3, the full variable domain is DTAVSQTPKYLVTQMGNDKSIKCEQNLGHDTMYWYKQDSKKFLKIMFSYNNKELIINETVPNRFSPKSPDKAHLNLHINSLELGDSAVYFCASSQTSGSGTGELFFGEGSRLTVL.

This clonotype came up many times. The V and J genes are TRBV4-3 and TRBJ2-2; D is unclear. The CDR3 has 12 amino acids. V dropped 0 bases and J dropped 7 bases, with 3 bases sitting between them. CDR1 LGHNA and CDR2 YSLEER come from the germline V gene. CDR3 region: CASSQEIGELFF. CDR3 sequence (DNA): TGCGCCAGCAGCCAAGAAATCGGGGAGCTGTTTTTT.

This clonotype was recorded many times. The chain joins TRBV9 to TRBJ1-1; 10 bases align to TRBD1. Per germline, CDR1 SGDLS and CDR2 YYNGEE. The trim removed 3 bases at V and 3 bases at J, leaving 5 bases unmatched. The CDR3 runs to 15 residues. The DNA of the CDR3 is TGTGCCAGCAGCGCCACCGGGACAGGGGACACTGAAGCTTTCTTT. Residues: CASSATGTGDTEAFF.

V is TRBV18 and J is TRBJ1-2, with TRBD1 identical over 8 bases. Unmatched junction bases numbered 2, after V lost 0 bases and J lost 8 bases. The CDR3 extends over 13 amino acids. The germline V gene has CDR1 KGHSH and CDR2 LQKENI. CDR3 bases: TGTGCCAGCTCACCACCTGACAGGGGAGGCTACACCTTC. Encoded protein: CASSPPDRGGYTF.

This clonotype appeared many times. The J gene is TRBJ2-5, the V gene TRBV11-2; 8 bases align to TRBD2. CDR3 length equals 13 residues. V lost 6 bases to trimming and J lost 7 bases; unmatched junction nucleotides: 7. CDR1 SGHAT and CDR2 FQNNGV come from the germline V gene. The CDR3 DNA follows: TGTGCCAGCAGACGGGAGGGCCTCGGGACCCAGTACTTC. The encoded protein is CASRREGLGTQYF.

CDR3 nucleotide sequence: TGTGCCAGCAGCCCCAATCAAGGCATTCAGTACTTC. Translated, it gives CASSPNQGIQYF. This rearrangement joins TRBV11-2 to TRBJ2-4; no reliable D call. This CDR3 has 12 amino acids. CDR1 and CDR2 (germline): SGHAT, FQNNGV. V dropped 5 bases and J dropped 9 bases, with 11 bases sitting between them.

The rearrangement links TRBV18 to TRBJ1-1, with D possibly matching TRBD1 (5 bases). Germline V gene sequence: CDR1 KGHSH, CDR2 LQKENI. V gave up 0 bases and J gave up 5 bases, with 10 bases separating them. The CDR3 totals 14 residues. The DNA for the CDR3 is TGTGCCAGCTCACCACCGCCAGGGCGGACTGAAGCTTTCTTT. Its translation is CASSPPPGRTEAFF.

This clonotype was detected many times. The genes are TRBV4-3 and TRBJ2-5; possibly TRBD1 or TRBD2 for D (5 bases each). This CDR3 comprises 16 residues. Trimming stripped 0 bases from V and 4 bases from J, with 15 bases between. Germline loops: CDR1 LGHNA, CDR2 YSLEER. The CDR3 DNA reads TGCGCCAGCAGCCAAGATTGGTTTGAGGGGTCAGAGACCCAGTACTTC. Its translation is CASSQDWFEGSETQYF.

This clonotype occurred many times. The rearrangement links TRBV19 to TRBJ1-5; no reliable D call. The germline V gene has CDR1 LNHDA and CDR2 SQIVND (reference sequence). This CDR3 has 14 residues. Trimming removed 6 bases at V and 4 bases at J, with 13 bases between. The CDR3 here is CASRPNVGNQPQHF. In DNA form, the CDR3 reads TGTGCCAGTAGACCAAACGTAGGGAATCAGCCCCAGCATTTT.

Many counts were recorded for this clonotype. This chain connects TRBV10-3 to TRBJ2-7; D gene unclear. Trimming took off 0 bases at V and 2 bases at J, with 8 bases between the two ends. The CDR3 covers 14 residues. In germline, CDR1 is ENHRY, CDR2 SYGVKD. CDR3 bases: TGTGCCATCAGTGAGTCGAGCCAGGCCTACGAGCAGTACTTC. Amino acid sequence: CAISESSQAYEQYF.

In this sample, this clonotype turned up a few times. V gene TRBV19 combines with J gene TRBJ1-2; D is ambiguous. Between the trimmed V and J ends, which lost 5 bases and 5 bases, there was a span of 6 bases. The CDR3 runs to 11 residues. CDR1 is LNHDA and CDR2 is SQIVND in the germline V gene (reference sequence). The CDR3 spells CASSLEYGYTF. The CDR3, as DNA: TGTGCCAGTAGTTTGGAGTATGGCTACACCTTC. Based on the CDR3 plus reference TRBV19 and TRBJ1-2, the full variable domain is DGGITQSPKYLFRKEGQNVTLSCEQNLNHDAMYWYRQDPGQGLRLIYYSQIVNDFQKGDIAEGYSVSREKKESFPLTVTSAQKNPTAFYLCASSLEYGYTFGSGTRLTVV.

This clonotype came up many times. This chain connects TRBV27 to TRBJ2-1; D possibly corresponds to TRBD1 (7 bases). This CDR3 is 14 amino acids long. Trimming cost V 6 bases and J 10 bases, with 19 bases left between them. CDR1 and CDR2 from the germline V gene are MNHEY and SMNVEV (reference sequence). The CDR3 protein is CASSPTPRGEEQFF. The DNA of the CDR3 is TGTGCCAGCAGCCCCACCCCCAGGGGGGAAGAGCAGTTCTTC.

Only a few counts were recorded for this clonotype. The rearrangement links TRBV30 to TRBJ1-2; D remains ambiguous. Trimming pared 2 bases from V and 5 bases from J, leaving 12 bases between. Germline V gene sequence: CDR1 GTSNPN, CDR2 SVGIG (reference sequence). The CDR3 has 13 residues. CDR3 in amino acids: CAWSRTESYGYTF. The CDR3 bases are TGTGCCTGGAGTAGAACAGAGTCATATGGCTACACCTTC.

This clonotype was seen repeatedly, ten times or more. This chain connects TRBV5-1 to TRBJ1-6, with D maybe TRBD1 (5 bases). Germline-derived CDR1 and CDR2 are SGHRS and YFSETQ. There are 17 residues in the CDR3. V dropped 3 bases and J dropped 7 bases, with 20 bases sitting between them. The CDR3 DNA is TGCGCCAGCAGCTGGGACTACGGTGGAGGGCCCAATTCACCCCTCCACTTT. Amino acid sequence: CASSWDYGGGPNSPLHF. The full variable domain, in which reference TRBV5-1 and TRBJ1-6 provide the parts outside the CDR3, is KAGVTQTPRYLIKTRGQQVTLSCSPISGHRSVSWYQQTPGQGLQFLFEYFSETQRNKGNFPGRFSGRQFSNSRSEMNVSTLELGDSALYLCASSWDYGGGPNSPLHFGNGTRLTVT.

This clonotype has a handful of counts. V usage is TRBV12-3 or TRBV12-4 and J usage is TRBJ1-1; D call uncertain. V lost 4 bases and J 3 bases, leaving 9 bases between the germline ends. The CDR3 runs 13 residues. The CDR3 protein is CASSWSAYTEAFF. DNA for the CDR3: TGTGCCAGCAGTTGGTCAGCATACACTGAAGCTTTCTTT.

This clonotype came up many times. The chain combines TRBV6-5 with TRBJ2-7, with D perhaps TRBD1 or TRBD2 (5 bases each). Trimming took off 0 bases at V and 1 base at J, with 16 bases between the two ends. The CDR3 covers 17 residues. The germline V gene has CDR1 MNHEY and CDR2 SVGAGI. The CDR3 protein is CASSYSKLGTLSYEQYF. CDR3 nucleotides: TGTGCCAGCAGTTACTCGAAGTTAGGGACCTTATCCTACGAGCAGTACTTC.

This clonotype came up a few times. V and J are TRBV11-1 and TRBJ2-2; TRBD2 matches 9 bases. Germline V gene lookup returns CDR1 SGHAT and CDR2 FQDESV (reference sequence). After removal of 4 bases from V and 4 bases from J, the junction contained 7 bases not matched to a gene. The CDR3 is made up of 16 amino acids. The CDR3 DNA reads TGTGCCAGCAGCTCCGGACTAGCGTATCTCACCGGGGAGCTGTTTTTT. Its translation is CASSSGLAYLTGELFF.

This clonotype was observed many times. The V and J genes are TRBV24-1 and TRBJ2-7, with D possibly called TRBD1 or TRBD2 (5 bases each). This CDR3 has 15 residues. Trimming pared 3 bases from V and 1 base from J, leaving 12 bases between. The germline V gene has CDR1 KGHDR and CDR2 SFDVKD. The CDR3 region has the DNA TGTGCCACCAGTGATGGGGGTGGCCCATCCTACGAGCAGTACTTC. It encodes CATSDGGGPSYEQYF.

This clonotype was observed many times. V and J are TRBV6-1 and TRBJ1-6, with TRBD1 matching over 8 bases. Germline trimming cut 5 bases from V and 10 bases from J; bases unmatched to any gene: 10. The CDR3 is 15 residues long. Germline loops: CDR1 MNHNS, CDR2 SASEGT. DNA of the CDR3: TGTGCCAGCAGTAGACTCAGGGGGCGGCGGTCACCCCTCCACTTT. It yields the protein CASSRLRGRRSPLHF.

This clonotype was counted ten times or more. The V gene is TRBV5-4, the J gene TRBJ1-5; 9 nucleotides align to TRBD1. Germline CDR1 reads SGHNT; CDR2 reads YYREEE (reference sequence). With V trimmed by 0 bases and J by 3 bases, 4 bases remained unmatched. The CDR3 has 16 residues. Written as DNA, the CDR3 is TGTGCCAGCAGCTTGGGAGGGACAGGGTCCAATCAGCCCCAGCATTTT. As protein: CASSLGGTGSNQPQHF.

V and J are TRBV6-1 and TRBJ1-2; 9 nucleotides align to TRBD1. Germline loops: CDR1 MNHNS, CDR2 SASEGT. J gave up 9 bases and V 6 bases, and 5 bases lay outside the gene matches. This CDR3 has 12 residues. CDR3 in amino acids: CASSRDRVSYTF. CDR3 in DNA: TGTGCCAGCAGCCGGGACAGGGTTAGCTACACCTTC.